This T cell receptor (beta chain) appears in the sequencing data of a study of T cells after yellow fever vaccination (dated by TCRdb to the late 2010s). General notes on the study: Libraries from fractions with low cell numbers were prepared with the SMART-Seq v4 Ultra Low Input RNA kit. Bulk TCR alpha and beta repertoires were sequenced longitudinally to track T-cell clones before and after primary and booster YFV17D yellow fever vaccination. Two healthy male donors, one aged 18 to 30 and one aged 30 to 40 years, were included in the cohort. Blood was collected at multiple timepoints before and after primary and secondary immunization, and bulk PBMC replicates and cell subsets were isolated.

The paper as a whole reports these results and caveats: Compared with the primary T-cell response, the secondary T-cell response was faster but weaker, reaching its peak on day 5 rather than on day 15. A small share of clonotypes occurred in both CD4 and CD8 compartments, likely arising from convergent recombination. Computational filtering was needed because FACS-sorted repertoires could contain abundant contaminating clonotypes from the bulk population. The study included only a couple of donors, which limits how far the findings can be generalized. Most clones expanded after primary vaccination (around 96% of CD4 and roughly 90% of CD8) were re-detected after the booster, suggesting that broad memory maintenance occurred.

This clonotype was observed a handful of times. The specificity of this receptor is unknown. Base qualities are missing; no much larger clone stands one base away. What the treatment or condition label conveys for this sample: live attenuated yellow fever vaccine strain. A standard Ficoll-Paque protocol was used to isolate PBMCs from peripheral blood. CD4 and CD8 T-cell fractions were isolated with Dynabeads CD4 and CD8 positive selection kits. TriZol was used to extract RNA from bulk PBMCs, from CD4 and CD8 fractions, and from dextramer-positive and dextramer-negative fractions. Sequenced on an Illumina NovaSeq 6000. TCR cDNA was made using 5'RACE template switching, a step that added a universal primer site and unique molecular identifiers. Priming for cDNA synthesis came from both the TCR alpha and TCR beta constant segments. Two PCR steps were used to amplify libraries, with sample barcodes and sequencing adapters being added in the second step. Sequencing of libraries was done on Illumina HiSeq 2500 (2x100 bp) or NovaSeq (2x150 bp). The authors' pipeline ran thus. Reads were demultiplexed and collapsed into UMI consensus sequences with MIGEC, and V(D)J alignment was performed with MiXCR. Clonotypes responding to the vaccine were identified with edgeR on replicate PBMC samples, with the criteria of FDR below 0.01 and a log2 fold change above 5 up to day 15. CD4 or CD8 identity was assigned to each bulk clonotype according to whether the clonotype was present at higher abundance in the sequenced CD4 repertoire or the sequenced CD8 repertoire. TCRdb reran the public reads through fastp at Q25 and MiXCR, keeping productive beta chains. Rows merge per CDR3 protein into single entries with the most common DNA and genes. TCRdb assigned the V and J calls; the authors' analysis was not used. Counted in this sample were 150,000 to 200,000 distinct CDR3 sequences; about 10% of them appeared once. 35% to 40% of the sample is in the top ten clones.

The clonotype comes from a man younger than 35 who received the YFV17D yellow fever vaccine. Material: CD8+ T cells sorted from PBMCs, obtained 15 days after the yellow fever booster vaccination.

Read as DNA, the sequence is TGTGCCAGCAGCTTCCGGACAGGGTTTGACGAGCAGTACGTC. This encodes CASSFRTGFDEQYV. In this chain, TRBV5-8 is recombined with TRBJ2-7; 8 nucleotides in the junction match TRBD1. The CDR3 has 14 amino acids, counting the end cysteine and valine. The DNA shown is the 42-base CDR3, in frame from base 1. After removal of 2 bases from V and 5 bases from J, the junction retains 6 bases not matched to a gene. CDR1 and CDR2 are read off the germline V gene as SGHTS and YDEGEE.